One and the same sample provided the 28 T cell receptor beta chains below, sequenced in a study of T cell responses to AZD1222 COVID-19 vaccine. Data came from immunoSEQ multiplex PCR; TCRdb stores just in-frame clones and leaves some out. Of around 15,000 clones in the sample, about nine tenths are singletons; the top ten hold about 2.7%. The sample here was peripheral blood, taken 28 days after the second AZD1222 dose. These receptors came from an adult who received the AZD1222 COVID-19 vaccine.

This chain uses TRBV7-6 with TRBJ2-1; D ambiguous. Germline V gene lookup returns CDR1 SGHVS and CDR2 FNYEAQ. V lost 3 bases, J lost 2 bases, and 5 bases lay in between. The CDR3 is 13 amino acids. As DNA, the CDR3 is TGTGCCAGCAGCTTTAACCCCTACAATGAGCAGTTCTTC. The encoded protein is CASSFNPYNEQFF.

The genes are TRBV7-2 and TRBJ2-7; D call uncertain. CDR1 is SGHTA, CDR2 FQGNSA, per germline. The CDR3 covers 14 residues. The V end was cut by 1 base, the J end by 2 bases, with 9 bases between. The CDR3 reads CASSLGQTPYEQYF. The CDR3 bases are TGTGCCAGCAGCTTAGGGCAGACGCCCTACGAGCAGTACTTC. The full variable domain, rest sourced from reference TRBV7-2 and TRBJ2-7, is GAGVSQSPSNKVTEKGKDVELRCDPISGHTALYWYRQSLGQGLEFLIYFQGNSAPDKSGLPSDRFSAERTGGSVSTLTIQRTQQEDSAVYLCASSLGQTPYEQYFGPGTRLTVT.

This chain connects TRBV12-3 or TRBV12-4 to TRBJ1-2, with 9 bases that match TRBD1. V was pared by 6 bases and J by 8 bases, with 4 bases of the junction left unmatched. CDR3 size: 12 residues. The CDR3 DNA is TGTGCCAGCAGCCAGGGACAGGGCGGCTACACCTTC. Its translation is CASSQGQGGYTF.

This chain links TRBV7-8 with TRBJ2-7; D remains ambiguous. Germline V gives CDR1 SGHVS, CDR2 FQNEAQ. Trimming shortened V by 2 bases and J by 2 bases, and 13 bases separated the two germline ends. The CDR3 runs to 15 residues. As DNA, the CDR3 is TGTGCCAGCAGCTTATCCACGGGTCGTACCTACGAGCAGTACTTC. Its protein product is CASSLSTGRTYEQYF.

The rearrangement uses TRBV4-2 and TRBJ1-2, with D possibly TRBD1 on 6 matching bases. V was trimmed by 2 bases and J by 3 bases, leaving 13 bases between them. CDR3 length equals 15 residues. The germline V gene encodes CDR1 LGHNA and CDR2 YNFKEQ. The CDR3 DNA reads as TGTGCCAGCAGCCAACAGAGGGACACCTACTATGGCTACACCTTC. Its protein is CASSQQRDTYYGYTF.

CDR3 loop: CASMGLQPNIQYF. DNA for the CDR3: TGTGCCAGCATGGGTTTACAACCGAACATTCAGTACTTC. The J gene is TRBJ2-4, the V gene TRBV2; D is unclear. Germline V gives CDR1 SNHLY, CDR2 FYNNEI. Trimming shortened V by 7 bases and J by 7 bases, and 14 bases separated the two germline ends. This CDR3 spans 13 amino acids.

The chain employs TRBV21-1 and TRBJ2-3; whether TRBD2, the table's D call, matches the DNA was not checked. TRBV21-1 is an annotated pseudogene. This CDR3 is 17 amino acids long. The CDR3 region is CASSIRLAGGPGDTQYF. CDR3 DNA sequence: TGTGCCAGCAGCATACGACTAGCGGGGGGGCCAGGGGATACGCAGTATTTT.

This chain uses TRBV5-1 with TRBJ1-1; perhaps TRBD1 as D (5 bases). The V gene's germline CDR1 is SGHRS and CDR2 YFSETQ. V was pared by 0 bases and J by 3 bases, with 9 bases between. This CDR3 has 14 amino acids. The CDR3 here is CASSLEGAYTEAFF. CDR3 DNA sequence: TGCGCCAGCAGCTTGGAAGGGGCTTACACTGAAGCTTTCTTT.

The genes are TRBV4-3 and TRBJ1-1; possibly TRBD1 for D (6 bases). The CDR3 has 16 residues. Per the germline V gene, CDR1 is LGHNA and CDR2 is YSLEER. V lost 6 bases and J lost 5, with 22 bases in between. CDR3 nucleotides: TGCGCCAGCAGATCTTCCTTAGGGGGGGCACGAACTGAAGCTTTCTTT. Amino acids: CASRSSLGGARTEAFF.

This rearrangement joins TRBV19 to TRBJ1-6; perhaps TRBD1 as D (6 bases). Deletions cut 6 bases from V and 9 bases from J, with 18 bases between. In germline, CDR1 is LNHDA, CDR2 SQIVND (reference sequence). The CDR3 sequence is 15 residues long. The CDR3 is CASRPSDRTISPLHF. The CDR3 DNA reads TGTGCCAGTAGGCCCTCCGACAGGACGATTTCACCCCTCCACTTT.

The chain joins TRBV5-8 to TRBJ1-1, with a weak D call TRBD1 (6 bases). V gave up 2 bases and J gave up 10 bases, with 12 bases separating them. The CDR3 extends over 12 amino acids. CDR1 and CDR2 (germline): SGHTS, YDEGEE. The CDR3 DNA reads as TGTGCCAGCAGCTTCCCAGGGGCTGGAGCTTTCTTT. Translating it yields CASSFPGAGAFF. The variable domain in full, completed from reference TRBV5-8 and TRBJ1-1, reads EAGVTQSPTHLIKTRGQQATLRCSPISGHTSVYWYQQALGLGLQFLLWYDEGEERNRGNFPPRFSGRQFPNYSSELNVNALELEDSALYLCASSFPGAGAFFGQGTRLTVV.

This clone occurred once. J is TRBJ2-7 and V is TRBV28; perhaps TRBD2 as D (5 bases). The V gene's germline CDR1 is MDHEN and CDR2 SYDVKM. V lost 3 bases, J lost 6 bases, and 12 bases lay in between. The CDR3 totals 13 residues. The CDR3 sequence: CASSLLPRGEQYF. The CDR3 bases are TGTGCCAGCAGTTTGCTGCCACGGGGCGAGCAGTACTTC.

The V gene is TRBV5-4, the J gene TRBJ2-7; 8 nucleotides align to TRBD1. In germline, CDR1 is SGHNT, CDR2 YYREEE (reference sequence). J lost 2 bases, V lost 4 bases, and 5 bases had no gene match. The CDR3 is 14 residues long. CDR3 residues: CASSLRDRPYEQYF. The CDR3 nucleotides read TGTGCCAGCAGCCTTCGGGACAGGCCCTACGAGCAGTACTTC.

The chain carries TRBV28 and TRBJ2-2, with 10 bases that match TRBD1. The CDR3 totals 15 residues. V lost 6 bases to trimming and J lost 7 bases; unmatched junction nucleotides: 8. CDR1 is MDHEN, CDR2 SYDVKM, per germline. The CDR3 DNA follows: TGTGCCAGCAGCCACGACAGGGGGCAGGGCGGGGAGCTGTTTTTT. Protein sequence: CASSHDRGQGGELFF.

The chain has TRBV7-2 and TRBJ2-5; 7 bases match TRBD1. V shed 5 bases, J shed 5 bases, and the junction held 14 bases outside the gene matches. Germline V gives CDR1 SGHTA, CDR2 FQGNSA. This CDR3 has 16 residues. The CDR3 spells CASSEVSTGMGETQYF. The DNA for the CDR3 is TGTGCCAGCAGCGAAGTCTCGACAGGGATGGGTGAGACCCAGTACTTC.

The chain links TRBV5-1 to TRBJ2-7; D perhaps matches TRBD1 (5 bases). The CDR3 runs 14 residues. V shed 0 bases and J shed 3 bases, with 10 bases lying between them. Germline values: CDR1 SGHRS, CDR2 YFSETQ. The CDR3 here is CASSLEQVNYEQYF. For the CDR3, the DNA is TGCGCCAGCAGCTTGGAACAGGTAAACTACGAGCAGTACTTC.

The genes are TRBV10-3 and TRBJ2-1; D might be TRBD2 (5 bases). The V gene lost 4 bases and the J gene lost 5 bases, with 15 bases spanning the gap. Germline V gives CDR1 ENHRY, CDR2 SYGVKD. The CDR3 is 15 amino acids. The CDR3 sequence is CAISATPDSNNEQFF. Written as DNA, the CDR3 is TGTGCCATCAGTGCTACGCCGGACTCGAACAATGAGCAGTTCTTC.

V is TRBV7-9 and J is TRBJ1-2; D may be TRBD1 (5 bases). Per germline, CDR1 SEHNR and CDR2 FQNEAQ (reference sequence). The CDR3 is 14 amino acids. Between the trimmed V and J ends, which lost 4 bases and 8 bases, there was a span of 17 bases. CDR3 sequence reads: CASSSIQGREGYTF. For the CDR3, the DNA is TGTGCCAGCAGCTCAATCCAGGGACGGGAGGGCTACACCTTC.

This clone was recorded once. The chain combines TRBV11-2 with TRBJ2-5; 7 bases match TRBD2. The V segment lost 5 bases and the J segment 7 bases; nucleotides outside the gene matches: 13. This CDR3 spans 15 amino acids. Germline V gene sequence: CDR1 SGHAT, CDR2 FQNNGV. In DNA, the CDR3 is TGTGCCAGCAGCCCCGAAGCGGGACCATCAGGGACCCAGTACTTC. Amino acid sequence: CASSPEAGPSGTQYF. Based on the CDR3 plus reference TRBV11-2 and TRBJ2-5, the full variable domain is EAGVAQSPRYKIIEKRQSVAFWCNPISGHATLYWYQQILGQGPKLLIQFQNNGVVDDSQLPKDRFSAERLKGVDSTLKIQPAKLEDSAVYLCASSPEAGPSGTQYFGPGTRLLVL.

This chain joins TRBV10-3 and TRBJ1-1; tentatively, D is TRBD1 (6 bases). Germline assignment: CDR1 ENHRY and CDR2 SYGVKD. V lost 3 bases to trimming and J lost 0 bases, with 8 bases between them. CDR3 length equals 14 residues. CDR3 protein: CAISDRGMNTEAFF. The CDR3 DNA follows: TGTGCCATCAGTGACAGGGGCATGAACACTGAAGCTTTCTTT.

The chain couples TRBV14 to TRBJ2-3, with TRBD1 matching 11 bases. Losses at the gene ends were 5 bases for V and 5 bases for J; bases not matched to a gene: 6. The germline V gene has CDR1 SGHDN and CDR2 FVKESK. CDR3 length equals 15 residues. As DNA, the CDR3 is TGTGCCAGCAGCACCTGGACAGGGGGCTTAGATACGCAGTATTTT. Translating gives CASSTWTGGLDTQYF.

The rearrangement uses TRBV15 and TRBJ2-1; TRBD2 aligns across 12 bases. This CDR3 spans 15 amino acids. Germline CDR1 and CDR2: LNHNV and YYDKDF (reference sequence). The junction had 5 bases not matched to a gene; V was cut back by 4 bases and J by 7 bases. The CDR3 bases are TGTGCCACCAGCATTAGACTAGCGGGAGCAAATGAGCAGTTCTTC. It translates to CATSIRLAGANEQFF.

The chain uses TRBV3-1 (or the pseudogene TRBV3-2) and TRBJ2-5; D is ambiguous. CDR1 and CDR2 from the germline V gene are LGHDT and YNNKEL (reference sequence). V lost 0 bases to trimming and J lost 5 bases, with 4 bases between them. The CDR3 runs 12 residues. The CDR3 spells CASSQDDETQYF. Written as DNA, the CDR3 is TGTGCCAGCAGCCAAGACGACGAGACCCAGTACTTC.

The chain combines TRBV7-2 with TRBJ1-1; D ambiguous. The V gene lost 5 bases and the J gene lost 5 bases, with 12 bases spanning the gap. The CDR3 is made up of 13 amino acids. Germline V gene sequence: CDR1 SGHTA, CDR2 FQGNSA. The chain's CDR3 is CASSLSQKTEAFF. The CDR3 region has the DNA TGTGCCAGCAGCCTATCCCAGAAAACTGAAGCTTTCTTT.

The rearrangement joins TRBV5-6 to TRBJ1-5; a weak D match, TRBD1 (6 bases). The V end was cut by 3 bases, the J end by 0 bases, with 13 bases between. CDR1 and CDR2 (germline): SGHDT, YYEEEE. CDR3 length: 16 amino acids. This CDR3 reads CASSSTGRYSNQPQHF. CDR3 bases: TGTGCCAGCAGCTCGACAGGTCGCTATAGCAATCAGCCCCAGCATTTT. Looking up the rest from reference TRBV5-6 and TRBJ1-5 gives the full variable domain: DAGVTQSPTHLIKTRGQQVTLRCSPKSGHDTVSWYQQALGQGPQFIFQYYEEEERQRGNFPDRFSGHQFPNYSSELNVNALLLGDSALYLCASSSTGRYSNQPQHFGDGTRLSIL.

This CDR3 reads CASRNQVNDLGYTF. DNA of the CDR3: TGTGCCAGTAGGAACCAGGTAAACGACCTCGGCTACACCTTC. This rearrangement joins TRBV19 to TRBJ1-2, with D unresolved. Per germline, CDR1 LNHDA and CDR2 SQIVND (reference sequence). The CDR3 contains 14 residues. V shed 6 bases and J shed 8 bases, with 19 bases lying between them. The variable domain in full, with the rest retrieved from reference TRBV19 and TRBJ1-2, is DGGITQSPKYLFRKEGQNVTLSCEQNLNHDAMYWYRQDPGQGLRLIYYSQIVNDFQKGDIAEGYSVSREKKESFPLTVTSAQKNPTAFYLCASRNQVNDLGYTFGSGTRLTVV.

V is TRBV28 and J is TRBJ1-2; perhaps TRBD1 as D (5 bases). CDR1 and CDR2 from the germline V gene are MDHEN and SYDVKM. CDR3 length: 14 residues. V was cut by 3 bases and J by 2 bases, with 10 bases left in between. For the CDR3, the DNA is TGTGCCAGCAGTTTGGTCGCAGGGAACTATGGCTACACCTTC. Translating it yields CASSLVAGNYGYTF.

The genes are TRBV28 and TRBJ1-4; D might be TRBD1 (6 bases). This CDR3 comprises 15 residues. Germline V gives CDR1 MDHEN, CDR2 SYDVKM. V lost 8 bases and J 7 bases, leaving 20 bases between the germline ends. The CDR3 DNA reads TGTGCCAGCCACGCGGGGGCTGAACAGCTTGAAAAACTGTTTTTT. Protein sequence: CASHAGAEQLEKLFF.